These 31 T cell receptor beta chains were all obtained from the same sample, sequenced in a study of blood T cell repertoires in COVID-19. The method was immunoSEQ multiplex PCR; TCRdb's version includes in-frame clones alone and lacks a portion of them. The table has under 250,000 clones, roughly 85% seen once. Sequences were obtained from PBMCs or T cells enriched from blood (not recorded which). Receptors were obtained from a woman aged 50 to 60 with acute COVID-19.

The chain employs TRBV30 and TRBJ1-1; D remains unclear. Trimming cost V 4 bases and J 6 bases, with 9 bases left between them. Per germline, CDR1 GTSNPN and CDR2 SVGIG (reference sequence). The CDR3 runs 11 residues. DNA of the CDR3: TGTGCCTGGAAGAACTATCCTGAAGCTTTCTTT. Protein sequence: CAWKNYPEAFF.

The chain carries TRBV12-3 or TRBV12-4 and TRBJ1-1; tentative D call: TRBD1 (6 bases). V lost 6 bases and J lost 7, with 15 bases in between. The CDR3 sequence is 13 residues long. The CDR3 nucleotides are TGTGCCAGCAGACTCGGACAGATTGTTGAAGCTTTCTTT. Translated: CASRLGQIVEAFF.

V gene TRBV21-1 combines with J gene TRBJ1-6. TRBV21-1 is marked as a pseudogene. The CDR3 runs 12 residues. DNA for the CDR3: TGTGCCAGCAGCAAAGTGGAGTCACCCCTCCACTTT. Its protein is CASSKVESPLHF.

The chain has TRBV27 and TRBJ1-4; possibly TRBD1 for D (5 bases). CDR3 length: 14 residues. Trimming removed 1 base at V and 3 bases at J, with 6 bases between. Germline CDR1 MNHEY, CDR2 SMNVEV (reference sequence). As DNA, the CDR3 is TGTGCCAGCAGTTTATGGGGCCCTAATGAAAAACTGTTTTTT. It codes for CASSLWGPNEKLFF.

The chain couples TRBV6-2 or TRBV6-3 to TRBJ2-3; tentatively, D is TRBD2 (6 bases). The CDR3 covers 15 residues. Trimming shortened V by 4 bases and J by 8 bases, and 19 bases separated the two germline ends. Germline CDR1 is MNHEY and CDR2 is SVGEGT. CDR3 sequence reads: CASSSPGLGGGTQYF. For the CDR3, the DNA is TGTGCCAGCAGTTCACCGGGACTTGGTGGAGGTACGCAGTATTTT.

This rearrangement joins TRBV15 to TRBJ2-7; D may be TRBD2 (6 bases). The V end was cut by 3 bases, the J end by 3 bases, with 12 bases between. The CDR3 contains 14 residues. In germline, CDR1 is LNHNV, CDR2 YYDKDF (reference sequence). As DNA, the CDR3 is TGTGCCACCAGCAGTGGGGGGAATGGCTACGAGCAGTACTTC. This translates into CATSSGGNGYEQYF.

DNA for the CDR3: TGTGCCAGCAGCCAAACTAGCGGGGGGAGTGAGCAGTTCTTC. Encoded protein: CASSQTSGGSEQFF. This rearrangement joins TRBV3-1 (or the pseudogene TRBV3-2) to TRBJ2-1; 12 bases align to TRBD2. CDR3 length: 14 residues. J gave up 9 bases and V 2 bases, and 2 bases lay outside the gene matches. The germline gives CDR1 LGHDT, CDR2 YNNKEL (reference sequence).

The V gene is TRBV11-2, the J gene TRBJ2-3, with unresolved D. Trimming removed 1 base from V and 0 bases from J, with 8 bases in between. The CDR3 runs to 15 residues. CDR1 SGHAT and CDR2 FQNNGV come from the germline V gene. CDR3 amino acids: CASSLVAPSTDTQYF. The CDR3, as DNA: TGTGCCAGCAGCTTAGTGGCACCTAGCACAGATACGCAGTATTTT.

The V and J genes are TRBV29-1 and TRBJ2-6, with D tentatively TRBD1 (6 bases). CDR1 is SQVTM, CDR2 ANQGSEA, per germline. The CDR3 has 14 amino acids. V was trimmed by 6 bases and J by 4 bases, leaving 13 bases between them. CDR3 in amino acids: CSVATGSGANVLTF. The CDR3 nucleotides are TGCAGCGTAGCTACAGGGTCCGGGGCCAACGTCCTGACTTTC.

J is TRBJ1-2 and V is TRBV7-9; perhaps TRBD1 as D (5 bases). Germline values: CDR1 SEHNR, CDR2 FQNEAQ (reference sequence). The CDR3 length is 12 residues. V was shortened by 4 bases and J by 8 bases, with 11 bases between the two germline ends. CDR3 residues: CASSSQGYGYTF. The DNA of the CDR3 is TGTGCCAGCAGCTCTCAGGGATACGGCTACACCTTC.

This chain uses TRBV7-6 with TRBJ2-3; 7 bases align to TRBD2. Germline values: CDR1 SGHVS, CDR2 FNYEAQ. The CDR3 totals 16 residues. Germline trimming cut 4 bases from V and 4 bases from J; bases unmatched to any gene: 11. CDR3 loop: CASSWGSAGDPDTQYF. In DNA form, the CDR3 reads TGTGCCAGCAGCTGGGGGTCGGCGGGGGACCCAGATACGCAGTATTTT.

In its sample, this clone was seen a few times. The chain couples TRBV10-3 to TRBJ1-1; 8 bases map to TRBD1. This CDR3 contains 15 residues. V trimming: 6 bases; J trimming: 1 base; junction bases outside the gene matches: 7. Looked up from germline, CDR1 is ENHRY and CDR2 is SYGVKD. The CDR3 reads CAIRPGQGENTEAFF. In DNA, the CDR3 is TGTGCCATCAGACCCGGACAGGGCGAGAACACTGAAGCTTTCTTT.

This rearrangement joins TRBV9 to TRBJ1-2; 8 bases match TRBD1. The CDR3 has 14 residues. V dropped 0 bases and J dropped 8; count of bases not matched to a gene: 6. From germline, CDR1 is SGDLS and CDR2 YYNGEE. The CDR3 here is CASSVEQGAAGYTF. Written as DNA, the CDR3 is TGTGCCAGCAGCGTAGAGCAGGGGGCGGCCGGCTACACCTTC.

The genes are TRBV10-1 and TRBJ1-1; possibly TRBD1 for D (5 bases). Germline loops: CDR1 WNHNN, CDR2 SYGVQD (reference sequence). V was trimmed by 4 bases and J by 1 base, leaving 10 bases between them. This CDR3 region has 14 residues. The CDR3 region is CASSGGHANTEAFF. CDR3 DNA sequence: TGCGCCAGCAGTGGAGGACACGCGAACACTGAAGCTTTCTTT.

The chain links TRBV5-1 to TRBJ1-2; D call uncertain. This CDR3 spans 16 amino acids. V gave up 0 bases and J gave up 2 bases, with 14 bases separating them. In germline, CDR1 is SGHRS, CDR2 YFSETQ. The CDR3 DNA sequence: TGCGCCAGCAGCTTGGGAGTTCTAGCGGCCAACTATGGCTACACCTTC. Translated, it gives CASSLGVLAANYGYTF.

J is TRBJ1-1 and V is TRBV25-1; 9 nucleotides agree with TRBD1. Germline V gene lookup returns CDR1 MGHDK and CDR2 SYGVNS. The ends lost 5 bases at V and 6 bases at J; junction bases unmatched: 10. The CDR3 is made up of 15 amino acids. The chain's CDR3 is CASSKGGQGKAEAFF. In DNA form, the CDR3 reads TGTGCCAGCAGTAAGGGGGGACAGGGCAAGGCTGAAGCTTTCTTT.

This chain joins TRBV6-5 and TRBJ1-2; 7 nucleotides agree with TRBD1. Per the germline V gene, CDR1 is MNHEY and CDR2 is SVGAGI. The V segment lost 9 bases and the J segment 0 bases; nucleotides outside the gene matches: 7. This CDR3 region has 14 residues. CDR3 sequence: CASIPGTANYGYTF. As DNA, the CDR3 is TGTGCCAGTATTCCAGGGACAGCTAACTATGGCTACACCTTC.

The chain recombines TRBV7-2 with TRBJ1-3; D is uncertain. The CDR3 length is 11 residues. Trimming cost V 5 bases and J 4 bases, with 3 bases left between them. Germline CDR1 and CDR2: SGHTA and FQGNSA. CDR3 in amino acids: CASSTGNTIYF. In DNA, the CDR3 is TGTGCCAGCAGCACAGGAAACACCATATATTTT.

The chain employs TRBV11-2 and TRBJ2-3; TRBD2 matches 10 bases. Losses at the gene ends were 1 base for V and 1 base for J; bases not matched to a gene: 5. The germline V gene encodes CDR1 SGHAT and CDR2 FQNNGV. CDR3 length: 17 residues. DNA of the CDR3: TGTGCCAGCAGCTTAGGGAGGGGGACTAGCGGCACAGATACGCAGTATTTT. Protein: CASSLGRGTSGTDTQYF.

V usage is TRBV18 and J usage is TRBJ2-6, with 11 bases matching TRBD1. V was pared by 2 bases and J by 3 bases, with 6 bases of the junction left unmatched. Germline loops: CDR1 KGHSH, CDR2 LQKENI. The CDR3 sequence is 18 residues long. The CDR3 protein is CASSPIGQGAGGANVLTF. CDR3 nucleotide sequence: TGTGCCAGCTCACCAATCGGACAGGGGGCCGGTGGGGCCAACGTCCTGACTTTC.

Concerning this clone itself: Possible read error: a much larger clone is one base away. V and J are TRBV3-1 (or the pseudogene TRBV3-2) and TRBJ1-1; 7 bases are shared with TRBD1. CDR1 and CDR2 from the germline V gene are LGHDT and YNNKEL (reference sequence). The CDR3 is 14 residues long. J lost 1 base, V lost 4 bases, and 3 bases had no gene match. The CDR3 sequence is CASSRAGGNTEAFF. In DNA form, the CDR3 reads TGTGCCAGCAGCCGGGCAGGGGGGAACACTGAAGCTTTCTTT.

The chain employs TRBV18 and TRBJ1-3; tentative D call: TRBD1 (5 bases). The V end lost 1 base, the J end lost 2 bases, and 9 bases lay between the germline ends. CDR1 is KGHSH, CDR2 LQKENI, per germline. CDR3 size: 15 residues. The CDR3 DNA reads TGTGCCAGCTCACCACAGGGGCTGGCTGGAAACACCATATATTTT. Translating gives CASSPQGLAGNTIYF. The full variable domain, rest sourced from reference TRBV18 and TRBJ1-3, is NAGVMQNPRHLVRRRGQEARLRCSPMKGHSHVYWYRQLPEEGLKFMVYLQKENIIDESGMPKERFSAEFPKEGPSILRIQQVVRGDSAAYFCASSPQGLAGNTIYFGEGSWLTVV.

The CDR3 reads CASSKGQGGRLSYEQYF. DNA of the CDR3: TGCGCCAGCAGCAAGGGACAGGGTGGTCGCCTTAGCTACGAGCAGTACTTC. This chain joins TRBV5-1 and TRBJ2-7; 9 nucleotides match TRBD1. Germline values: CDR1 SGHRS, CDR2 YFSETQ. CDR3 length equals 17 residues. V trimming: 4 bases; J trimming: 3 bases; junction bases outside the gene matches: 14.

Ten or more counts support this clone. V gene TRBV5-1 combines with J gene TRBJ1-1; TRBD1 aligns across 9 bases. The CDR3 sequence is 14 residues long. The junction had 10 bases not matched to a gene; V was cut back by 4 bases and J by 9 bases. CDR1 is SGHRS and CDR2 is YFSETQ in the germline V gene. Here the CDR3 reads CASSESWGQGKAFF. CDR3 nucleotides: TGCGCCAGCAGCGAAAGTTGGGGACAGGGTAAAGCTTTCTTT.

This sequence joins TRBV19 and TRBJ1-5; TRBD1 matches at 9 bases. The CDR3 loop spans 13 amino acids. The V gene's germline CDR1 is LNHDA and CDR2 SQIVND (reference sequence). Trimming took 8 bases from V and 7 from J; bases not matched to a gene: 6. CDR3: CASQQGARQPQHF. The CDR3 DNA reads TGTGCCAGTCAACAGGGGGCCAGACAGCCCCAGCATTTT.

The genes are TRBV6-5 and TRBJ1-5; D perhaps matches TRBD1 (6 bases). The germline V and J ends were trimmed by 7 bases and 2 bases, with 12 bases remaining between them. The CDR3 covers 14 residues. From germline, CDR1 is MNHEY and CDR2 SVGAGI. The CDR3 here is CASTSKGGNQPQHF. CDR3 DNA sequence: TGTGCCAGCACCTCAAAGGGGGGCAATCAGCCCCAGCATTTT.

This sequence joins TRBV7-9 and TRBJ1-2, with D maybe TRBD1 (6 bases). V lost 5 bases to trimming and J lost 4 bases, with 14 bases between them. There are 14 residues in the CDR3. Germline values: CDR1 SEHNR, CDR2 FQNEAQ (reference sequence). CDR3 loop: CASSLGTFSYGYTF. The CDR3 nucleotides are TGTGCCAGCAGCCTTGGGACATTTAGCTATGGCTACACCTTC.

The chain couples TRBV19 to TRBJ1-1, with TRBD1 identical over 10 bases. The ends lost 9 bases at V and 4 bases at J; junction bases unmatched: 8. This CDR3 region has 14 residues. Germline loops: CDR1 LNHDA, CDR2 SQIVND (reference sequence). The CDR3 sequence: CASGTGEELTEAFF. The CDR3 DNA follows: TGTGCCAGCGGGACAGGGGAGGAACTCACTGAAGCTTTCTTT.

The chain links TRBV7-6 to TRBJ2-1; 9 positions agree with TRBD2. The CDR3 totals 16 residues. Germline V gene data show CDR1 as SGHVS and CDR2 as FNYEAQ. Unmatched junction bases numbered 10, after V lost 0 bases and J lost 10 bases. CDR3 DNA sequence: TGTGCCAGCAGCTTAGCGAACGGACTAGCGATCGCCGAGCAGTTCTTC. It is translated as CASSLANGLAIAEQFF.

The chain links TRBV13 to TRBJ2-7; TRBD1 matches at 7 bases. Losses at the gene ends were 1 base for V and 1 base for J; bases not matched to a gene: 1. CDR3 size: 14 residues. Germline loops: CDR1 PRHDT, CDR2 FYEKMQ (reference sequence). This CDR3 is CASSLAGQSYEQYF. CDR3 sequence (DNA): TGTGCCAGCAGCTTAGCGGGACAGTCCTACGAGCAGTACTTC.

This chain uses TRBV10-1 with TRBJ1-5, with 9 bases lining up with TRBD1. This CDR3 is built from 15 residues. The germline CDR1 and CDR2 sequences are WNHNN and SYGVQD (reference sequence). Unmatched junction bases numbered 2, after V lost 1 base and J lost 4 bases. Here the CDR3 DNA reads TGCGCCAGCAGTGAGTTCGGACAGGGGAATCAGCCCCAGCATTTT. Translation gives CASSEFGQGNQPQHF.